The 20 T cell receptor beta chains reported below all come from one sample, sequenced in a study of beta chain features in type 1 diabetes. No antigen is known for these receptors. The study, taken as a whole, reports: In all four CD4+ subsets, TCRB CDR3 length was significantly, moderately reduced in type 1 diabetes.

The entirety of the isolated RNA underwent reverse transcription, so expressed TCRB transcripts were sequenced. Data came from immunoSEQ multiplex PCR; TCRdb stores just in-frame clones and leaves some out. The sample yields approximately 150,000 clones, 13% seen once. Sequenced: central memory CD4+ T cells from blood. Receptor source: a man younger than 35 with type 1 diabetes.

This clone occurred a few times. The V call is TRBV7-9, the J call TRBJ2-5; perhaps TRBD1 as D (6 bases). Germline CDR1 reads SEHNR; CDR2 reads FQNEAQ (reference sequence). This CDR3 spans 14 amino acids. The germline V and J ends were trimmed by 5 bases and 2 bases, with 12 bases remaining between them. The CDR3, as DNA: TGTGCCAGCAGCCCGGGACATTATCAAGAGACCCAGTACTTC. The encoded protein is CASSPGHYQETQYF.

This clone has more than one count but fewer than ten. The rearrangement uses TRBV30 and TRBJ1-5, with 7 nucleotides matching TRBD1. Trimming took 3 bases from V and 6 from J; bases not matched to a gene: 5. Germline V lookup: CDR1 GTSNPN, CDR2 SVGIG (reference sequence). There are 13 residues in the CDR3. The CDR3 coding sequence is TGTGCCTGGAGCGGGACAGCCTTTCAGCCCCAGCATTTT. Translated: CAWSGTAFQPQHF.

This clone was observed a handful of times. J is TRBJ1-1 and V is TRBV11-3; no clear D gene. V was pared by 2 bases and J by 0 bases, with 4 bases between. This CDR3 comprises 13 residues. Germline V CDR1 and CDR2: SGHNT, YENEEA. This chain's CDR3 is CASSLFVNTEAFF. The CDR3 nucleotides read TGTGCCAGCAGCTTATTTGTGAACACTGAAGCTTTCTTT. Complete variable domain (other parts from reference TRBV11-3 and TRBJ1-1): EAGVVQSPRYKIIEKKQPVAFWCNPISGHNTLYWYLQNLGQGPELLIRYENEEAVDDSQLPKDRFSAERLKGVDSTLKIQPAELGDSAVYLCASSLFVNTEAFFGQGTRLTVV.

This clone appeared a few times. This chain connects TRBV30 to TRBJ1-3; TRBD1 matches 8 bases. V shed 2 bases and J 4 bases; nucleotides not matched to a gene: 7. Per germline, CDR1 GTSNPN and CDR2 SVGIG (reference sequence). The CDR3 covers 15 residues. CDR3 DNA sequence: TGTGCCTGGAGTCCCCGGACAGGGTACGGAAACACCATATATTTT. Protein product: CAWSPRTGYGNTIYF.

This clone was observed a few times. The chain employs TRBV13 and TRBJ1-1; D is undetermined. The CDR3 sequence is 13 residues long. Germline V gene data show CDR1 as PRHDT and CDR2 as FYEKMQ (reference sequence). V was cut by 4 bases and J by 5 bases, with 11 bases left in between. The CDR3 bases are TGTGCCAGCAGCTCCAAATCGGGGACTGAAGCTTTCTTT. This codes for CASSSKSGTEAFF.

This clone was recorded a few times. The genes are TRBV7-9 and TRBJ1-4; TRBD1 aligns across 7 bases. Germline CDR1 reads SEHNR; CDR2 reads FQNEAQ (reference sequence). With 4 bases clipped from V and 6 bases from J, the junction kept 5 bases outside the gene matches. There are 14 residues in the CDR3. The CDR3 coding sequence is TGTGCCAGCAGCTGGGACAGTTCCGATGAAAAACTGTTTTTT. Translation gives CASSWDSSDEKLFF.

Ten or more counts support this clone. The CDR3 sequence: CSVVPGGQTEQFF. In nucleotides, the CDR3 is TGCAGCGTTGTTCCGGGGGGGCAGACTGAGCAGTTCTTC. The gene calls are TRBV29-1 and TRBJ2-1, with TRBD2 matching 8 bases. V was pared by 4 bases and J by 9 bases, with 8 bases of the junction left unmatched. The CDR3 length is 13 residues. CDR1 and CDR2 from the germline V gene are SQVTM and ANQGSEA.

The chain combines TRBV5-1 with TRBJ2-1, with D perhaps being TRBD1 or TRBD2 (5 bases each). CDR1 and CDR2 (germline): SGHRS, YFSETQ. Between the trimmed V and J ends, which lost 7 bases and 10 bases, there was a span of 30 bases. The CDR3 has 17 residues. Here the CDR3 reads CASGGGGLPPLQSEQFF. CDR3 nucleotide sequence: TGCGCCAGCGGTGGGGGTGGCCTCCCCCCCTTACAATCGGAGCAGTTCTTC.

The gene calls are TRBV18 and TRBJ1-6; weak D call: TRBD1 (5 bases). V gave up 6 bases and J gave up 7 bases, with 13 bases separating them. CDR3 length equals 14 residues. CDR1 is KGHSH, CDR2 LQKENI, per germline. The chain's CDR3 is CASSAQGGNSPLHF. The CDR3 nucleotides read TGTGCCAGCTCGGCCCAGGGTGGGAATTCACCCCTCCACTTT.

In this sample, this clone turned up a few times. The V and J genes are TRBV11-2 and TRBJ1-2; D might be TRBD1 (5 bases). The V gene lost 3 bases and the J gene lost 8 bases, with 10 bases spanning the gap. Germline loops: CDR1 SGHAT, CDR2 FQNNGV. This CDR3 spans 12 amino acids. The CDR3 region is CASSLQDRGYTF. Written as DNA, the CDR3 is TGTGCCAGCAGCTTGCAAGACAGAGGCTACACCTTC.

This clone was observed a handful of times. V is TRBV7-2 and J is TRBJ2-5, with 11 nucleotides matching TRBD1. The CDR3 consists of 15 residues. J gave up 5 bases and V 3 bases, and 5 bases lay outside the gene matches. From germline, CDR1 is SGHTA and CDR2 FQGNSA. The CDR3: CASSLRTGGMETQYF. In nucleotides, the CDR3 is TGTGCCAGCAGCTTGCGGACAGGGGGCATGGAGACCCAGTACTTC.

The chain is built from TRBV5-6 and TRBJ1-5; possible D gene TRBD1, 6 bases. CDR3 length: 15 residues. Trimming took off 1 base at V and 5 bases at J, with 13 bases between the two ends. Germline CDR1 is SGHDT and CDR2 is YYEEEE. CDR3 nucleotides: TGTGCCAGCAGCTTGCTGGGGGCTGGGGATCAGCCCCAGCATTTT. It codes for CASSLLGAGDQPQHF.

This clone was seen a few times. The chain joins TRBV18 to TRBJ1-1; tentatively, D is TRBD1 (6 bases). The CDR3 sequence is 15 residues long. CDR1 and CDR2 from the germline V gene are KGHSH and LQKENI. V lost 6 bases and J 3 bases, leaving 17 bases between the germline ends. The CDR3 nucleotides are TGTGCCAGCTCGCCCCAACAGGGAAGGGACACTGAAGCTTTCTTT. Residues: CASSPQQGRDTEAFF.

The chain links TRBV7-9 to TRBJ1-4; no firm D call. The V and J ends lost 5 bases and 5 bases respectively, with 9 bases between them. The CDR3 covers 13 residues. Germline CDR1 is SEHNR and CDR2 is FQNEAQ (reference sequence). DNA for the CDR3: TGTGCCAGCAGCCCCGTAGGCAATGAAAAACTGTTTTTT. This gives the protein CASSPVGNEKLFF.

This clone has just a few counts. The CDR3, as DNA: TGTGCCAGCACCTCGGACAACACCGGGGAGCTGTTTTTT. Amino acid sequence: CASTSDNTGELFF. This sequence joins TRBV28 and TRBJ2-2; D gene unclear. Per the germline V gene, CDR1 is MDHEN and CDR2 is SYDVKM. With 7 bases removed from V and 2 bases from J, the gap between germline ends came to 8 bases. This CDR3 is 13 amino acids long.

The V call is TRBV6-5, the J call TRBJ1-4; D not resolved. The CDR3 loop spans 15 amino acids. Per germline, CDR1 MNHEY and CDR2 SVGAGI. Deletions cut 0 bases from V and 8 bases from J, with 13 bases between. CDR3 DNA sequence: TGTGCCAGCAGTTACTCGTCGGCCGCCGGAGAAAAACTGTTTTTT. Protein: CASSYSSAAGEKLFF.

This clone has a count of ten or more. The CDR3 region has the DNA TGTGCCTGGAATCAGGCCGGGGAGCTGTTTTTT. It is translated as CAWNQAGELFF. This chain links TRBV30 with TRBJ2-2; D unclear. The CDR3 has 11 amino acids. The germline CDR1 and CDR2 sequences are GTSNPN and SVGIG (reference sequence). With 4 bases removed from V and 6 bases from J, the gap between germline ends came to 6 bases.

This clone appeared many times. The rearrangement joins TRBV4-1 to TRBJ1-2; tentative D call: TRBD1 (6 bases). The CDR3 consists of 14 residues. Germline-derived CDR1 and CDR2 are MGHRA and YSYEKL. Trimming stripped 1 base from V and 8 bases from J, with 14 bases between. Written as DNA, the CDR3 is TGCGCCAGCAGCCAAGGACAGTTCCAGGGGGGCTACACCTTC. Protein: CASSQGQFQGGYTF.

The CDR3, as DNA: TGTGCCAGCAGCCTAGGAAATGAGCAGTTCTTC. It specifies CASSLGNEQFF. This chain joins TRBV9 and TRBJ2-1; D is undetermined. Germline values: CDR1 SGDLS, CDR2 YYNGEE. CDR3 length: 11 amino acids. V lost 4 bases and J 7 bases, leaving 6 bases between the germline ends.

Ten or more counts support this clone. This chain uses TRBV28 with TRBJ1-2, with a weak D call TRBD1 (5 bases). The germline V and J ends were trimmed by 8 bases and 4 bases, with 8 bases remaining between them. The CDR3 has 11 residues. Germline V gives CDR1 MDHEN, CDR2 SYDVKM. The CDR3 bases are TGTGCCAGCGGGACTGTCTATGGCTACACCTTC. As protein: CASGTVYGYTF.